The 24 T cell receptor beta chains given below trace back to one sample, sequenced in a study of PD-1 blockade in mismatch repair-deficient tumors (dated by TCRdb to 2016 to 2017). Library generation was performed with the immunoSEQ multiplex PCR assay. What TCRdb holds here is the immuneACCESS table cut down to in-frame rearrangements. Part of the clones is not present; checked against another copy, under half of the missing clones reflect an unresolved V gene, and the others are unexplained. Counted in this sample were roughly 120,000 clones; roughly 90% of them appeared once. Clones ranked in the top ten supply approximately 12% of the sample. The source was peripheral blood, collected approximately 72 weeks after starting pembrolizumab. The source is an adult with mismatch repair-deficient cancer.

This chain connects TRBV6-1 to TRBJ1-5, with TRBD1 matching 7 bases. CDR3 length equals 14 residues. V gave up 5 bases and J gave up 6 bases; unmatched junction bases: 7. Germline V gene lookup returns CDR1 MNHNS and CDR2 SASEGT. The CDR3 DNA sequence: TGTGCCAGCAGTTCTGACAGGGTAGGTCAGCCCCAGCATTTT. It is translated as CASSSDRVGQPQHF.

This clone was observed a single time. CDR3 in DNA: TGTGCCAGCGGACTAGCGGGCAGATTTAGGGGCCATGAGCAGTTCTTC. This encodes CASGLAGRFRGHEQFF. The gene calls are TRBV7-6 and TRBJ2-1; 11 bases are a match to TRBD2. The CDR3 runs to 16 residues. The V gene's germline CDR1 is SGHVS and CDR2 FNYEAQ. V gave up 8 bases and J gave up 8 bases; unmatched junction bases: 14.

The rearrangement uses TRBV27 and TRBJ1-1, with D unclear. In germline, CDR1 is MNHEY, CDR2 SMNVEV (reference sequence). V was clipped by 3 bases and J by 4 bases, with 9 bases between them. This CDR3 region has 13 residues. For the CDR3, the DNA is TGTGCCAGCAGTTTGGGGATGGGCACTGAAGCTTTCTTT. It encodes CASSLGMGTEAFF.

The genes are TRBV2 and TRBJ1-4, with D possibly matching TRBD1 (5 bases). CDR1 and CDR2 from the germline V gene are SNHLY and FYNNEI. Between the trimmed V and J ends, which lost 1 base and 7 bases, there was a span of 16 bases. The CDR3 runs to 16 residues. The CDR3 spells CASSEDAGPWGEKLFF. Written as DNA, the CDR3 is TGTGCCAGCAGTGAAGACGCGGGACCTTGGGGTGAAAAACTGTTTTTT.

The rearrangement joins TRBV7-9 to TRBJ2-1; D perhaps matches TRBD1 (6 bases). Germline lookup yields CDR1 SEHNR and CDR2 FQNEAQ (reference sequence). The V and J ends lost 3 bases and 5 bases respectively, with 11 bases between them. The CDR3 is 14 residues long. The DNA of the CDR3 is TGTGCCAGCAGCTTGGCCGGACAGAACAATGAGCAGTTCTTC. Translated: CASSLAGQNNEQFF.

CDR3 sequence (DNA): TGCGCCACCCTGAAAGGAGTTCTATCCTCCCCAACTAATGAAAAACTGTTTTTT. Protein: CATLKGVLSSPTNEKLFF. V is TRBV10-2 and J is TRBJ1-4; D remains ambiguous. Germline CDR1 reads WSHSY; CDR2 reads SAAADI. The CDR3 extends over 18 amino acids. Trimming shortened V by 10 bases and J by 0 bases, and 24 bases separated the two germline ends.

The chain links TRBV27 to TRBJ2-7; no definite D call. Per germline, CDR1 MNHEY and CDR2 SMNVEV (reference sequence). The CDR3 extends over 13 amino acids. Trimming left V 3 bases short and J 5 bases short, with 11 bases between. The DNA for the CDR3 is TGTGCCAGCAGTTTGGGCAGGAAGAACGAGCAGTACTTC. Translating it yields CASSLGRKNEQYF.

The rearrangement joins TRBV27 to TRBJ2-3; D is tentatively TRBD1 or TRBD2 (5 bases each). The CDR3 contains 14 residues. Germline-derived CDR1 and CDR2 are MNHEY and SMNVEV (reference sequence). Trimming took off 2 bases at V and 2 bases at J, with 8 bases between the two ends. CDR3: CASSLRGYTDTQYF. For the CDR3, the DNA is TGTGCCAGCAGTTTACGGGGCTACACAGATACGCAGTATTTT.

This chain links TRBV5-4 with TRBJ2-5; 9 positions agree with TRBD1. The J call is doubtful: the DNA matches TRBJ2-7 better. Germline CDR1 is SGHNT and CDR2 is YYREEE (reference sequence). The CDR3 sequence is 14 residues long. CDR3 sequence (DNA): TGTGCCAGCAGCTTGGGACAGGGGGCCTACGAGCAGTACTTC. This sequence encodes CASSLGQGAYEQYF.

This chain connects TRBV4-2 to TRBJ1-1; no clear D gene. Germline values: CDR1 LGHNA, CDR2 YNFKEQ. V lost 1 base to trimming and J lost 3 bases, with 9 bases between them. The CDR3 has 14 amino acids. CDR3 coding DNA: TGTGCCAGCAGCCAAGTAAGCGGTTACACTGAAGCTTTCTTT. Residues: CASSQVSGYTEAFF.

This chain joins TRBV7-8 and TRBJ1-1, with 8 bases identical to TRBD1. Germline V gene data show CDR1 as SGHVS and CDR2 as FQNEAQ. Losses at the gene ends were 4 bases for V and 10 bases for J; bases not matched to a gene: 8. This CDR3 comprises 13 residues. CDR3 DNA: TGTGCCAGCAGCTCCAGCGGACAGGGCCCAGCTTTCTTT. Translating gives CASSSSGQGPAFF. Full variable domain (outside the CDR3, taken from reference TRBV7-8 and TRBJ1-1): GAGVSQSPRYKVAKRGQDVALRCDPISGHVSLFWYQQALGQGPEFLTYFQNEAQLDKSGLPSDRFFAERPEGSVSTLKIQRTQQEDSAVYLCASSSSGQGPAFFGQGTRLTVV.

CDR3 coding DNA: TGTGCCAGAAGCTTGGGGGGGAACGGCACAGATACGCAGTATTTT. Translating gives CARSLGGNGTDTQYF. The rearrangement joins TRBV5-3 to TRBJ2-3; D assignment may be TRBD1 or TRBD2 (5 bases each). TRBV5-3 is an ORF, with its function uncertain. V was clipped by 0 bases and J by 1 base, with 9 bases between them. This CDR3 comprises 15 residues.

The chain joins TRBV7-2 to TRBJ2-2, with 9 bases matching TRBD1. After removal of 2 bases from V and 4 bases from J, the junction contained 5 bases not matched to a gene. The CDR3 is 16 residues long. In germline, CDR1 is SGHTA, CDR2 FQGNSA. The CDR3, as DNA: TGTGCCAGCAGCTTAAGGGGGACAGGGTTCACCGGGGAGCTGTTTTTT. Its translation is CASSLRGTGFTGELFF.

This chain connects TRBV19 to TRBJ1-2, with D maybe TRBD1 (5 bases). The CDR3 is 15 amino acids. CDR1 and CDR2 from the germline V gene are LNHDA and SQIVND (reference sequence). The V end lost 7 bases, the J end lost 4 bases, and 19 bases lay between the germline ends. The CDR3 spells CASISDGGDRYGYTF. CDR3 nucleotide sequence: TGTGCCAGTATCTCCGACGGGGGAGATCGCTATGGCTACACCTTC. The complete variable domain, with remaining parts taken from reference TRBV19 and TRBJ1-2, reads DGGITQSPKYLFRKEGQNVTLSCEQNLNHDAMYWYRQDPGQGLRLIYYSQIVNDFQKGDIAEGYSVSREKKESFPLTVTSAQKNPTAFYLCASISDGGDRYGYTFGSGTRLTVV.

V and J are TRBV25-1 and TRBJ2-7, with D perhaps TRBD2 (5 bases). Trimming took off 5 bases at V and 2 bases at J, with 7 bases between the two ends. The CDR3 runs 12 residues. CDR1 is MGHDK and CDR2 is SYGVNS in the germline V gene. DNA for the CDR3: TGTGCCAGCAGTCGGGGAGCCTACGAGCAGTACTTC. Translated, it gives CASSRGAYEQYF.

CDR3 protein: CASSKAHGGGANNYGYTF. CDR3 DNA: TGTGCCAGCAGCAAAGCCCACGGAGGGGGGGCGAATAACTATGGCTACACCTTC. V is TRBV21-1 and J is TRBJ1-2. TRBV21-1 is reported as a pseudogene. This CDR3 spans 18 amino acids.

The CDR3 region is CASSFQGYNEQFF. The CDR3 region has the DNA TGCGCCAGCAGCTTCCAGGGGTACAATGAGCAGTTCTTC. This chain links TRBV5-1 with TRBJ2-1; weak D call: TRBD1 (6 bases). Germline V lookup: CDR1 SGHRS, CDR2 YFSETQ. The CDR3 consists of 13 residues. With 2 bases removed from V and 4 bases from J, the gap between germline ends came to 7 bases.

In its sample, this clone was seen once. CDR3 DNA: TGTGCCTGGAGTACAGGGTTGGTAACTGGAAACACCATATATTTT. Protein sequence: CAWSTGLVTGNTIYF. The V and J genes are TRBV30 and TRBJ1-3, with D possibly TRBD1 on 6 matching bases. This CDR3 has 15 amino acids. V was pared by 2 bases and J by 2 bases, with 13 bases between. The germline V gene has CDR1 GTSNPN and CDR2 SVGIG (reference sequence). Combining the CDR3 with reference TRBV30 and TRBJ1-3 gives the whole variable domain SQTIHQWPATLVQPVGSPLSLECTVEGTSNPNLYWYRQAAGRGLQLLFYSVGIGQISSEVPQNLSASRPQDRQFILSSKKLLLSDSGFYLCAWSTGLVTGNTIYFGEGSWLTVV.

The chain links TRBV6-1 to TRBJ2-1; 10 positions match TRBD2. CDR1 and CDR2 (germline): MNHNS, SASEGT. This CDR3 region has 15 residues. The V and J ends lost 7 bases and 6 bases, in that order; junction bases with no gene match: 9. This CDR3 is CASKLAGVVRNEQFF. In DNA, the CDR3 is TGTGCCAGCAAGCTAGCGGGAGTGGTACGCAATGAGCAGTTCTTC.

The chain uses TRBV6-1 and TRBJ2-1; D remains unclear. Looked up from germline, CDR1 is MNHNS and CDR2 is SASEGT. Trimming removed 0 bases at V and 0 bases at J, with 12 bases between. The CDR3 spans 17 residues. The CDR3 reads CASSEALPWSSYNEQFF. The CDR3 DNA reads TGTGCCAGCAGTGAAGCGCTTCCCTGGAGCTCCTACAATGAGCAGTTCTTC.

The genes are TRBV27 and TRBJ2-2; D tentatively reads TRBD1 or TRBD2 (5 bases each). Trimming left V 2 bases short and J 5 bases short, with 15 bases between. CDR3 length: 16 residues. The germline gives CDR1 MNHEY, CDR2 SMNVEV (reference sequence). CDR3 sequence (DNA): TGTGCCAGCAGTTTAGGACTGACAGAGCTTACCGGGGAGCTGTTTTTT. Its translation is CASSLGLTELTGELFF.

A few counts support this clone. The chain employs TRBV25-1 and TRBJ1-3; D possibly corresponds to TRBD1 (6 bases). Germline CDR1 is MGHDK and CDR2 is SYGVNS. V was shortened by 4 bases and J by 0 bases, with 7 bases between the two germline ends. CDR3 size: 14 residues. Here the CDR3 reads CASSARGSGNTIYF. The CDR3 region has the DNA TGTGCCAGCAGTGCCAGGGGCTCTGGAAACACCATATATTTT.

This clone was picked up a small number of times. The chain links TRBV29-1 to TRBJ1-2, with 8 bases that match TRBD1. This CDR3 has 12 residues. The V gene's germline CDR1 is SQVTM and CDR2 ANQGSEA. Unmatched junction bases numbered 1, after V lost 4 bases and J lost 3 bases. The chain's CDR3 is CSVAQGDYGYTF. In nucleotides, the CDR3 is TGCAGCGTTGCACAGGGGGACTATGGCTACACCTTC.

V gene TRBV4-1 combines with J gene TRBJ2-1; TRBD2 matches at 11 bases. This CDR3 contains 17 residues. Germline values: CDR1 MGHRA, CDR2 YSYEKL. J gave up 4 bases and V 3 bases, and 8 bases lay outside the gene matches. CDR3 sequence reads: CASSQETTSGIYNEQFF. CDR3 nucleotides: TGCGCCAGCAGCCAGGAAACGACTAGCGGGATTTACAATGAGCAGTTCTTC.